The subject of this entry is one T cell receptor beta chain. The antigen is not known. The V gene's germline CDR1 is MNHEY and CDR2 SMNVEV (reference sequence). J lost 1 base, V lost 8 bases, and 6 bases had no gene match. The CDR3 contains 14 residues. Nashville, Tennessee was home to all donors, each a Caucasian adult. A split of CD4+ cells into CD45RA+ naive and CD45RA-negative memory subsets was performed. This entry belongs to a study of shared clonotypes between healthy human individuals. Overall study: The donor group consisted of a couple of women and a few men, aged 18 to 49.

Profiled with immunoSEQ multiplex PCR; TCRdb holds only in-frame clones, not every one. There are 2,500,000 or so clones in the sample; around 90% occur only once, and under 0.15% lies in the top ten. Study-wide points: Depth was large, yet rarefaction showed that sorted-subset sequencing was incomplete.

Material for sequencing was naive CD4+ T cells sorted from blood. Specified subset: CD45RA+ positively selected. The chain combines TRBV27 with TRBJ1-1, with 8 bases that match TRBD1. The TCR originated in a man aged 18 to 35 in good health. The CDR3 region has the DNA TGTGCCAGCCGCTACAGGGGGGGGAACACTGAAGCTTTCTTT. Protein: CASRYRGGNTEAFF.